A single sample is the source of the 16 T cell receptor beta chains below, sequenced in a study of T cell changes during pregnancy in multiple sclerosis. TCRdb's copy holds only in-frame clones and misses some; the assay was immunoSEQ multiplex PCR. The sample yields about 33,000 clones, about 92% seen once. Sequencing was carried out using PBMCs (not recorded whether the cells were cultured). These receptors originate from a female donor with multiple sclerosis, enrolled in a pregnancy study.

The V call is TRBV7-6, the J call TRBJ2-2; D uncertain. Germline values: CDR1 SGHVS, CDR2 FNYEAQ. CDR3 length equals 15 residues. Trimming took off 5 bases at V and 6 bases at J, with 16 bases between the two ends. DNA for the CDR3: TGTGCCAGCAGCCACAAGTGGGGATTGGCCGGGGAGCTGTTTTTT. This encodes CASSHKWGLAGELFF. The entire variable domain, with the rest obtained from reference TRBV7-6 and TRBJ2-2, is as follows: GAGVSQSPRYKVTKRGQDVALRCDPISGHVSLYWYRQALGQGPEFLTYFNYEAQQDKSGLPNDRFSAERPEGSISTLTIQRTEQRDSAMYRCASSHKWGLAGELFFGEGSRLTVL.

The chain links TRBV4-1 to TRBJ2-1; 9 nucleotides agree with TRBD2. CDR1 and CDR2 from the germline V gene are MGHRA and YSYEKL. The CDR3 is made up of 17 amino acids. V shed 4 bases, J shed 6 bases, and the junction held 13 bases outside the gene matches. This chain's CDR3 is CASSLRGPGLAANEQFF. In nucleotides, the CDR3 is TGCGCCAGCAGCCTCCGAGGCCCGGGACTAGCAGCCAATGAGCAGTTCTTC.

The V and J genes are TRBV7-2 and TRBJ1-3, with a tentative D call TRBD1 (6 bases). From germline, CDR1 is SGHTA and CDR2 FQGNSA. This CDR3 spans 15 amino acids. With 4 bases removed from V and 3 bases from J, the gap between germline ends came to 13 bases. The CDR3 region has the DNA TGTGCCAGCAGCTCGGACAGCGGCTATGGAAACACCATATATTTT. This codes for CASSSDSGYGNTIYF.

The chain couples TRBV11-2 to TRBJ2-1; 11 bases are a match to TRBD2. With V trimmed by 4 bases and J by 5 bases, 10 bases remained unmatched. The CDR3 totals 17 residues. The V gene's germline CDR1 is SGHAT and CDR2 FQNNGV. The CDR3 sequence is CASSYQSGLAVHNEQFF. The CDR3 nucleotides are TGTGCCAGCAGCTATCAGTCGGGACTAGCGGTACACAATGAGCAGTTCTTC. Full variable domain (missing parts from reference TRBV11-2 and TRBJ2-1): EAGVAQSPRYKIIEKRQSVAFWCNPISGHATLYWYQQILGQGPKLLIQFQNNGVVDDSQLPKDRFSAERLKGVDSTLKIQPAKLEDSAVYLCASSYQSGLAVHNEQFFGPGTRLTVL.

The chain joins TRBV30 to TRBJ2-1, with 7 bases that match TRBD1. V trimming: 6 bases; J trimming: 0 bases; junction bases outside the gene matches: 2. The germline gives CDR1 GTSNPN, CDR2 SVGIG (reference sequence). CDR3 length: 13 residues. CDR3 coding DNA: TGTGCCTGCCGGGACAGCTCCTACAATGAGCAGTTCTTC. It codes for CACRDSSYNEQFF.

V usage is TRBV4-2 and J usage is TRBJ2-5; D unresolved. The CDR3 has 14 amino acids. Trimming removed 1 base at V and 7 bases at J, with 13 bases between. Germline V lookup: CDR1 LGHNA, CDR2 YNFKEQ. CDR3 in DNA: TGTGCCAGCAGCCAAGTTGGAGAAAGCCGGACCCAGTACTTC. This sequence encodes CASSQVGESRTQYF.

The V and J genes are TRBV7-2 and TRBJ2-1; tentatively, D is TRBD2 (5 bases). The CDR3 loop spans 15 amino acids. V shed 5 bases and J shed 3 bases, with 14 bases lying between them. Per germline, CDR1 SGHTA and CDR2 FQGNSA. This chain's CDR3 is CASSPRTPYYNEQFF. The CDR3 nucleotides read TGTGCCAGCAGCCCAAGGACTCCATACTACAATGAGCAGTTCTTC.

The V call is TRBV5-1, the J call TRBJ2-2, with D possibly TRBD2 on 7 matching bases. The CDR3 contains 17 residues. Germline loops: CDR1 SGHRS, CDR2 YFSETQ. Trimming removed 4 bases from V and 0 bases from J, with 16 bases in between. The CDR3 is CASSRSGGGSNTGELFF. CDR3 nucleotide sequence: TGCGCCAGCAGCCGGTCGGGGGGCGGCTCGAACACCGGGGAGCTGTTTTTT.

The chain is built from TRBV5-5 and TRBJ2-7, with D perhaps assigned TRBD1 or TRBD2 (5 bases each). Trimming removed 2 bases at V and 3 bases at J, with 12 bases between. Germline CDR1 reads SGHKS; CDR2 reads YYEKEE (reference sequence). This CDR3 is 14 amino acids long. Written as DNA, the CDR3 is TGTGCCAGCAGCTTCGGGACGCCTATCTACGAGCAGTACTTC. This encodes CASSFGTPIYEQYF.

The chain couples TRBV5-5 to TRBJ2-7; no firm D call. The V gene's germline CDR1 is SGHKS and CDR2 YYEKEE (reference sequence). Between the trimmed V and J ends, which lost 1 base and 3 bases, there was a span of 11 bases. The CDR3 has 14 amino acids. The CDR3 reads CASSLIVGSYEQYF. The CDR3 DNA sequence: TGTGCCAGCAGCTTGATTGTCGGAAGCTACGAGCAGTACTTC.

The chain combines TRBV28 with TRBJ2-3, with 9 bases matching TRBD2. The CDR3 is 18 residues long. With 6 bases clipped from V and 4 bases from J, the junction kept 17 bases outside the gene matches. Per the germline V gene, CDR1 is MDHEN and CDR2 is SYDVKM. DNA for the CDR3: TGTGCCAGCAGCCCGTACCCTAGCGGGACCTCCATGTCAGATACGCAGTATTTT. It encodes CASSPYPSGTSMSDTQYF. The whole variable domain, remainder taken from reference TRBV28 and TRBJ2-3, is DVKVTQSSRYLVKRTGEKVFLECVQDMDHENMFWYRQDPGLGLRLIYFSYDVKMKEKGDIPEGYSVSREKKERFSLILESASTNQTSMYLCASSPYPSGTSMSDTQYFGPGTRLTVL.

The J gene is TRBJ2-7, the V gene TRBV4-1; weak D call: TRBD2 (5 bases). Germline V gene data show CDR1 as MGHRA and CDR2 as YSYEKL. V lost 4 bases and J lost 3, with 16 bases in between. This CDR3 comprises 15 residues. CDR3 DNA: TGCGCCAGCAGCCGGGCCCAGCGAGGAGGCTACGAGCAGTACTTC. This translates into CASSRAQRGGYEQYF.

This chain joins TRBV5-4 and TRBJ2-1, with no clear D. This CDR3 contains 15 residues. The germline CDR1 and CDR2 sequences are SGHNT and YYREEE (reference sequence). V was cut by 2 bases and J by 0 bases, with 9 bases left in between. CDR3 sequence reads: CASSFGGSSYNEQFF. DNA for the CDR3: TGTGCCAGCAGCTTTGGCGGTAGCTCCTACAATGAGCAGTTCTTC.

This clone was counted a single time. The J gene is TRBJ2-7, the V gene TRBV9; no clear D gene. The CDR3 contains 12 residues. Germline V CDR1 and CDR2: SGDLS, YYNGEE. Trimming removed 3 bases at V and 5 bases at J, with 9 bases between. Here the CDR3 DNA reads TGTGCCAGCAGCGCCAGGACGGACGAGCAGTACTTC. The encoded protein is CASSARTDEQYF. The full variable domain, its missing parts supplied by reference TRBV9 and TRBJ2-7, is DSGVTQTPKHLITATGQRVTLRCSPRSGDLSVYWYQQSLDQGLQFLIQYYNGEERAKGNILERFSAQQFPDLHSELNLSSLELGDSALYFCASSARTDEQYFGPGTRLTVT.

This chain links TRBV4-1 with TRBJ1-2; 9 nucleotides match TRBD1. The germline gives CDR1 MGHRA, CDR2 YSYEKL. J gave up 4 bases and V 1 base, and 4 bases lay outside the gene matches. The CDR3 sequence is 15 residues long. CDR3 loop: CASSQGTGDVYGYTF. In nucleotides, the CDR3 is TGCGCCAGCAGCCAAGGGACAGGGGATGTCTATGGCTACACCTTC.

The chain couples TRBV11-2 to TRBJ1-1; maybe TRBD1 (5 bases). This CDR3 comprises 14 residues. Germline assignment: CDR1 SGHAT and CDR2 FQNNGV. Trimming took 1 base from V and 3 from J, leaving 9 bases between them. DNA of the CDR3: TGTGCCAGCAGCTTAGTGGGGGGGGACACTGAAGCTTTCTTT. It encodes CASSLVGGDTEAFF.